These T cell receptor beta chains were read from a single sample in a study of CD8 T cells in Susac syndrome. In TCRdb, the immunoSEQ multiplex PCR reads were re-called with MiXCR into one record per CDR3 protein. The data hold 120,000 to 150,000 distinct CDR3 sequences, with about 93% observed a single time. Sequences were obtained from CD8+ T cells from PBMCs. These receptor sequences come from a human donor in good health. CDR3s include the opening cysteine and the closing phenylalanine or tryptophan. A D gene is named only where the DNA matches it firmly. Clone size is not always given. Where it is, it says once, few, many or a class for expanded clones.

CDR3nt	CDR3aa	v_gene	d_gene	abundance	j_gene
TGCAGCGTTAAGCGGGGTACCTACGAGCAGTACTTC	CSVKRGTYEQYF	TRBV29-1	TRBD2	NA	TRBJ2-7
TGTGCCAGCAGCCTAGCGGGAGCCAAAAACATTCAGTACTTC	CASSLAGAKNIQYF	TRBV27	TRBD2	NA	TRBJ2-4
TGTGCCAGCAGCTCGTTCAGGGGCGGGGAGACCCAGTACTTC	CASSSFRGGETQYF	TRBV7-9	NA	NA	TRBJ2-5
TGTGCCAGCAGCGTAGTACTAGCGGACACCGGGGAGCTGTTTTTT	CASSVVLADTGELFF	TRBV9	TRBD2	NA	TRBJ2-2
TGTGCCAGCAGTTTAAGGTGGGAGGGCCGATACGAGCAGTACTTC	CASSLRWEGRYEQYF	TRBV28	TRBD2	NA	TRBJ2-7
TGTGCCAGTAGTAGAGGACAGGGGCCCTACAATGAGCAGTTCTTC	CASSRGQGPYNEQFF	TRBV19	TRBD1	NA	TRBJ2-1
TGCAGCGTTGACGGGGGCGGCTTCACAGATACGCAGTATTTT	CSVDGGGFTDTQYF	TRBV29-1	NA	once	TRBJ2-3
TGTGCCTGGACCTTTGACGGGGGCCCCACTGAAGCTTTCTTT	CAWTFDGGPTEAFF	TRBV30	NA	once	TRBJ1-1
TGTGCCAGCAGCGAGGGTGCGGCAGGCCGCTACACCTTC	CASSEGAAGRYTF	TRBV9	NA	NA	TRBJ1-2
TGTGCCACCAGCAGTCTACCGGGGACCTACGAGCAGTACTTC	CATSSLPGTYEQYF	TRBV15	NA	few	TRBJ2-7
TGTGCCAGCAGCCTTACTGGAAACACCATATATTTT	CASSLTGNTIYF	TRBV3-1	NA	NA	TRBJ1-3
TGTGCCAGCAGGGGTAGTTGGGATGAGCAGTTCTTC	CASRGSWDEQFF	TRBV7-9	NA	NA	TRBJ2-1
TGTGCCAGCAGCTCGGGACAGACTCTCCCAGGCTACACCTTC	CASSSGQTLPGYTF	TRBV7-9	TRBD1	NA	TRBJ1-2
TGTGCCAGCAGTTACTCAAGCGGAGCTAGCACAGATACGCAGTATTTT	CASSYSSGASTDTQYF	TRBV6-5	NA	NA	TRBJ2-3
TGTGCCAGCAGACTTAGCGCAACTAGCACAGATACGCAGTATTTT	CASRLSATSTDTQYF	TRBV28	NA	NA	TRBJ2-3
TGCAGCGTCTATATGAACACTGAAGCTTTCTTT	CSVYMNTEAFF	TRBV29-1	NA	NA	TRBJ1-1
TGTGCCAGCAGTTTATCCGATCTAGTTGGTGAGCAGTTCTTC	CASSLSDLVGEQFF	TRBV27	NA	NA	TRBJ2-1
TGTGCCAGCAGCCAAGATAAGGACAGGTTCTCCTACGAGCAGTACTTC	CASSQDKDRFSYEQYF	TRBV4-2	TRBD1	NA	TRBJ2-7
TGCGCCAGCAGCTTGGAGAGCGGGGGTCAGCCCCAGCATTTT	CASSLESGGQPQHF	TRBV5-1	NA	NA	TRBJ1-5
TGTGCCAGCAGCTTGGTTTATGGTCAGGGGGGGAATGAGCAGTTCTTC	CASSLVYGQGGNEQFF	TRBV5-6	NA	NA	TRBJ2-1
TGCGCCAGCAGCCCGTACTCGGCGGCTAGCGGGACCACCTACGAGCAGTACTTC	CASSPYSAASGTTYEQYF	TRBV4-1	TRBD2	NA	TRBJ2-7
TGTGCCAGTAGTATATCTCTCTCATCCTACAATGAGCAGTTCTTC	CASSISLSSYNEQFF	TRBV19	NA	NA	TRBJ2-1
TGTGCCAGCAGCGAAGGAGGAGGGTGGGAGCAGTACTTC	CASSEGGGWEQYF	TRBV7-2	NA	NA	TRBJ2-7
TGTGCCAGCAGTTGGGGGACATCCGAGCAGTACTTC	CASSWGTSEQYF	TRBV28	NA	NA	TRBJ2-7
TGTGCCAGCAAGCTCGAGTTAGGCGGACTAGCAGCCTACAATGAGCAGTTCTTC	CASKLELGGLAAYNEQFF	TRBV2	TRBD2	NA	TRBJ2-1
TGTGCCAGCAGCGGCACTAGCGGTAGCAATGAGCAGTTCTTC	CASSGTSGSNEQFF	TRBV9	TRBD2	few	TRBJ2-1
TGTGCCAGCACCGCCACCGGGACTAGCAGTGAGCAGTTCTTC	CASTATGTSSEQFF	TRBV12-3/TRBV12-4	TRBD2	NA	TRBJ2-1
TGTGCGGCACGAGGGGGTCGGGGATACGAGCAGTACTTC	CAARGGRGYEQYF	TRBV27	NA	NA	TRBJ2-7
TGTGCCAGCAGCTCGAACGTGGGGGGCACAGATACGCAGTATTTT	CASSSNVGGTDTQYF	TRBV7-9	NA	NA	TRBJ2-3
TGTGCCAGCAGCGCCGGGACCGTCAATGAGCAGTTCTTC	CASSAGTVNEQFF	TRBV9	NA	once	TRBJ2-1
TGTGCCAGCAGCGTGACTAGCAGTAATGAGCAGTTCTTC	CASSVTSSNEQFF	TRBV9	TRBD2	NA	TRBJ2-1
TGTGCCAGCAGCGCCGGGACAGCCAACAATCAGCCCCAGCATTTT	CASSAGTANNQPQHF	TRBV28	TRBD1	NA	TRBJ1-5
TGTGCCAGCTACGACTTTAGCGGGGGACCGAGTGAGACCCAGTACTTC	CASYDFSGGPSETQYF	TRBV2	TRBD2	NA	TRBJ2-5
TGTGCCACCAGCAGAGAGGGGGTTCCTGATACGCAGTATTTT	CATSREGVPDTQYF	TRBV15	NA	NA	TRBJ2-3
TGCGCCAGCGCACTCCCGGTGGGTGGTGATGAGCAGTTCTTC	CASALPVGGDEQFF	TRBV5-1	NA	NA	TRBJ2-1
TGTGCCAGTAGTCTCAGCGGGAGGAATGAGCAGTTCTTC	CASSLSGRNEQFF	TRBV19	TRBD2	NA	TRBJ2-1
TGCAGCGTTGCGGGGGCAGGAGCTGGAAACACCATATATTTT	CSVAGAGAGNTIYF	TRBV29-1	NA	NA	TRBJ1-3
TGTGCCAGCAGTTACGGGCGGGACCAAGAGACCCAGTACTTC	CASSYGRDQETQYF	TRBV6-5	NA	NA	TRBJ2-5
TGCGCCAGCAGTCACGGGGTAGTTTCCTACGAGCAGTACTTC	CASSHGVVSYEQYF	TRBV23-1	NA	NA	TRBJ2-7
TGTGCCAGCAGCGTAGGTGGGGGGACTAATGAAAAACTGTTTTTT	CASSVGGGTNEKLFF	TRBV9	NA	NA	TRBJ1-4
TGTGCCAGCAGTTTTTCACCTGTTTACGAGCAGTACTTC	CASSFSPVYEQYF	TRBV27	NA	NA	TRBJ2-7
TGTGCCAGCAGCGTGGCCGCGGGAGCCGACCGGGAGCAGTACTTC	CASSVAAGADREQYF	TRBV9	TRBD2	NA	TRBJ2-7
TGTGCCAGCAGGGGACTCTACGAGCAGTACTTC	CASRGLYEQYF	TRBV6-5	NA	NA	TRBJ2-7
TGTGCCAGCAGCCCATGGACAGGGCCCCAGTACTTC	CASSPWTGPQYF	TRBV7-9	TRBD1	NA	TRBJ2-4
TGTGCCAGCAATTATGACGGACTTTGGGCTAACTATGGCTACACCTTC	CASNYDGLWANYGYTF	TRBV28	NA	NA	TRBJ1-2
TGCAGTGCCAACCTTCTTTGGACAGGGGTTACACCTCGGGGTGAAGCTTTCTTT	CSANLLWTGVTPRGEAFF	TRBV20-1	TRBD1	NA	TRBJ1-1
TGTGCCAGCAGCCAAGGGAGTGGCACTGAAGCTTTCTTT	CASSQGSGTEAFF	TRBV3-1	NA	NA	TRBJ1-1
TGTGCCAGCAGCCCTTGGACAGGGGAGTACGAGCAGTACTTC	CASSPWTGEYEQYF	TRBV7-2	TRBD1	NA	TRBJ2-7
TGTGCCAGCAGCTTAGCGGCTAGCGGGTCGCTACACTACGAGCAGTACTTC	CASSLAASGSLHYEQYF	TRBV7-3	TRBD2	NA	TRBJ2-7
TGTGCCAGCAGCAAGGACAGGGGGCGCAGGTTTAAAGAGACCCAGTACTTC	CASSKDRGRRFKETQYF	TRBV13	TRBD1	NA	TRBJ2-5
TGTGCCAGCAGCTTCATTCCTGGGACGGAGCTAGCTGGTCTCCAAGAGACCCAGTACTTC	CASSFIPGTELAGLQETQYF	TRBV11-1	NA	NA	TRBJ2-5